This T cell receptor beta chain was documented in a study of cytomegalovirus exposure and HLA in healthy donors. Separation from the 666-subject first cohort characterized the roughly 130-subject validation cohort, to which the donors belonged. About this clone: What it binds is unknown.

Profiling relied on immunoSEQ multiplex PCR, and the TCRdb table lists in-frame clones only, not all of them. This sample yields 80,000 to 95,000 clones, of which approximately 93% are seen a single time; less than 1.5% belongs to the top ten. General study points: The classifier reportedly diagnosed cytomegalovirus status with high specificity and sensitivity. Specificity of three CMV-associated chains for CMV antigens was verified in vitro. Listed as cytomegalovirus-associated were 150 or so TCR beta chains.

The CDR3 has 13 residues. Germline V gene sequence: CDR1 SQVTM, CDR2 ANQGSEA. Deletions cut 7 bases from V and 8 bases from J, with 20 bases between. V usage is TRBV29-1 and J usage is TRBJ1-2; TRBD1 is a possible D gene (6 bases). The sequence came from a woman between 25 and 40 years old in good health and CMV-seropositive. The sample taken for sequencing was PBMCs. The CDR3 region has the DNA TGCAGCGCACAACAGGGAACTACGTCGGGCTACACCTTC. This encodes CSAQQGTTSGYTF. Together with reference TRBV29-1 and TRBJ1-2, the CDR3 gives the full variable domain: SAVISQKPSRDICQRGTSLTIQCQVDSQVTMMFWYRQQPGQSLTLIATANQGSEATYESGFVIDKFPISRPNLTFSTLTVSNMSPEDSSIYLCSAQQGTTSGYTFGSGTRLTVV.